These 5 T cell receptor beta chains originate from one sample sequenced in a study of T cells in Graves' hyperthyroidism and ophthalmopathy. RNA transcripts yielded amplified TCR beta CDR3 regions. Initially, a first-round RT-PCR of the TCR CDR3 employed the HTBI primer set. TCRdb analysed the multiplex PCR reads with MiXCR anew, one entry per CDR3 protein. The sample yields a few hundred thousand distinct CDR3 sequences, roughly 18% seen once. What was sequenced was blood. These receptors all come from a man aged 18 to 30 with Graves' ophthalmopathy.

The table lists this clonotype with many counts. This chain connects TRBV28 to TRBJ1-4; the D is unclear. Trimming stripped 7 bases from V and 5 bases from J, with 14 bases between. Germline values: CDR1 MDHEN, CDR2 SYDVKM. This CDR3 is built from 14 residues. CDR3 amino acids: CASTSPTGNEKLFF. CDR3 in DNA: TGTGCCAGCACCTCTCCGACGGGCAATGAAAAACTGTTTTTT.

This clonotype has at least ten counts. This chain joins TRBV6-1 and TRBJ1-5; TRBD1 agrees at 8 bases. This CDR3 has 17 residues. Germline V gene data show CDR1 as MNHNS and CDR2 as SASEGT. Trimming at V came to 3 bases and at J to 0 bases, leaving 7 bases not matched to a gene. The DNA for the CDR3 is TGTGCCAGCAGTGAGCTTGACAGGGGCGATAGCAATCAGCCCCAGCATTTT. Its translation is CASSELDRGDSNQPQHF.

This clonotype has ten or more counts. V gene TRBV13 combines with J gene TRBJ2-5; D is ambiguous. CDR3 length: 11 amino acids. Germline V gives CDR1 PRHDT, CDR2 FYEKMQ (reference sequence). V shed 2 bases and J shed 11 bases, with 9 bases lying between them. Written as DNA, the CDR3 is TGTGCCAGCAGCTTATCGAATACTCAGTACTTC. Its protein is CASSLSNTQYF. The complete variable domain, with remaining parts taken from reference TRBV13 and TRBJ2-5, reads AAGVIQSPRHLIKEKRETATLKCYPIPRHDTVYWYQQGPGQDPQFLISFYEKMQSDKGSIPDRFSAQQFSDYHSELNMSSLELGDSALYFCASSLSNTQYFGPGTRLLVL.

On this clonotype: This may be a read error: a much more frequent sequence differs by one nucleotide. The CDR3 reads CASSSPGQGSPLHF. In nucleotides, the CDR3 is TGTGCCAGCAGTTCCCCGGGACAGGGGTCACCCCTCCACTTT. J is TRBJ1-6 and V is TRBV28, with 10 bases that match TRBD1. Germline CDR1 and CDR2: MDHEN and SYDVKM. The junction had 4 bases not matched to a gene; V was cut back by 4 bases and J by 10 bases. The CDR3 runs 14 residues.

This clonotype was recorded many times. V and J are TRBV20-1 and TRBJ1-1; no clear D. Germline values: CDR1 DFQATT, CDR2 SNEGSKA (reference sequence). V was trimmed by 1 base and J by 1 base, leaving 10 bases between them. The CDR3 sequence is 14 residues long. CDR3 loop: CSARVEDSNTEAFF. CDR3 nucleotide sequence: TGCAGTGCTAGAGTTGAAGACTCGAACACTGAAGCTTTCTTT.